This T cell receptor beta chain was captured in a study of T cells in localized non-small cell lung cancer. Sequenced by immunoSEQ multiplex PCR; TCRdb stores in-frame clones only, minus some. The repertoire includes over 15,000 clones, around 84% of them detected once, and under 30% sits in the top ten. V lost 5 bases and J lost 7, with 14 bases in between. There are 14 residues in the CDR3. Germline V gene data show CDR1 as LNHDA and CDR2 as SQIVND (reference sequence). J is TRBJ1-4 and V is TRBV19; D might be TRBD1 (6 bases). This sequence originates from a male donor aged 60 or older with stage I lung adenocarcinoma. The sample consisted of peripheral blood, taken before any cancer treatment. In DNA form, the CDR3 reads TGTGCCAGTAGTGCAAGAGGGGGACCTGAAAAACTGTTTTTT. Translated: CASSARGGPEKLFF.